The next 20 T cell receptor beta chains were all read from a single sample in a study of molecular identifiers for immune sequencing clone quantification. TCRdb independently ran MiXCR on the PCR reads; one entry per CDR3 protein. In the table there are about 320,000 distinct CDR3 sequences, roughly a fifth of which are singletons. The sequencing input was naive CD8+ T cells from blood, with Jurkat cell RNA spiked in. The subset was: FACS-sorted CD8+CD4-CCR7+CD45RA+ naive T cells. Receptors were obtained from a human donor in good health. Some libraries in this study had Jurkat cell RNA spiked in.

The sample holds a few counts of this clonotype. The chain links TRBV20-1 to TRBJ2-7; D may be TRBD1 (6 bases). Germline values: CDR1 DFQATT, CDR2 SNEGSKA (reference sequence). The V gene lost 3 bases and the J gene lost 3 bases, with 18 bases spanning the gap. The CDR3 is 15 residues long. The CDR3 loop is CSASPQETGIYEQYF. The DNA of the CDR3 is TGCAGTGCTAGTCCGCAAGAGACAGGAATCTACGAGCAGTACTTC.

The rearrangement uses TRBV4-3 and TRBJ2-1; 9 bases agree with TRBD1. CDR3 length: 15 amino acids. Germline assignment: CDR1 LGHNA and CDR2 YSLEER. Trimming took 1 base from V and 6 from J; bases not matched to a gene: 4. In DNA, the CDR3 is TGCGCCAGCAGCCAAGGTACGGACAGGGGCAATGAGCAGTTCTTC. It encodes CASSQGTDRGNEQFF.

This clonotype was observed at least ten times. This chain links TRBV3-1 with TRBJ1-2; D is uncertain. Germline V gene lookup returns CDR1 LGHDT and CDR2 YNNKEL (reference sequence). V dropped 4 bases and J dropped 4 bases, with 13 bases sitting between them. The CDR3 sequence is 14 residues long. The CDR3, as DNA: TGTGCCAGCAGCCCCTTCCGAGGGCCCTATGGCTACACCTTC. Its translation: CASSPFRGPYGYTF.

As to this clonotype: A junction end diverges from the germline sequence, so it may reflect a read error. J is TRBJ2-5 and V is TRBV4-1; D remains ambiguous. CDR3 length: 15 residues. The germline gives CDR1 MGHRA, CDR2 YSYEKL. CDR3 nucleotides: TGCGCCGGCAGCCCAACCGGGTCCGCCATGGAGACCCAGTACTTC. It codes for CAGSPTGSAMETQYF.

This clonotype was seen many times. This chain uses TRBV12-3 or TRBV12-4 with TRBJ1-2; D gene unclear. The CDR3 spans 12 residues. V was pared by 3 bases and J by 8 bases, with 10 bases between. CDR3 in amino acids: CASSFGDPGYTF. CDR3 sequence (DNA): TGTGCCAGCAGTTTTGGCGATCCGGGCTACACCTTC.

As to this clonotype: A much larger clone lies a single base off, so this may be a read error. This chain links TRBV7-2 with TRBJ2-3; no clear D. Germline CDR1 and CDR2: SGHTA and FQGNSA. The CDR3 is 12 residues long. The ends were cut back, 8 bases at V and 6 bases at J, with 12 bases in the middle. The DNA of the CDR3 is TGTGCCAGCTGTTGGGGAACCGATACGCAGTATTTT. The encoded protein is CASCWGTDTQYF. The full variable domain, its missing parts supplied by reference TRBV7-2 and TRBJ2-3, is GAGVSQSPSNKVTEKGKDVELRCDPISGHTALYWYRQSLGQGLEFLIYFQGNSAPDKSGLPSDRFSAERTGGSVSTLTIQRTQQEDSAVYLCASCWGTDTQYFGPGTRLTVL.

V usage is TRBV7-9 and J usage is TRBJ2-1; 11 nucleotides match TRBD1. The CDR3 extends over 17 amino acids. With 7 bases clipped from V and 3 bases from J, the junction kept 11 bases outside the gene matches. Germline CDR1 is SEHNR and CDR2 is FQNEAQ (reference sequence). The CDR3 is CASTPSGTGGFYNEQFF. CDR3 sequence (DNA): TGTGCCAGCACCCCCTCGGGGACAGGGGGTTTCTACAATGAGCAGTTCTTC.

This clonotype was detected many times. CDR3 coding DNA: TGTGCCAGCAGCTTAGAAGGCCGCTCCTACAATGAGCAGTTCTTC. Translating it yields CASSLEGRSYNEQFF. The V gene is TRBV28, the J gene TRBJ2-1; D is ambiguous. The germline V gene encodes CDR1 MDHEN and CDR2 SYDVKM. V lost 6 bases to trimming and J lost 0 bases, with 12 bases between them. The CDR3 totals 15 residues.

On this clonotype itself: A much larger clone sits a single nucleotide away, making a read error possible. The chain couples TRBV6-6 to TRBJ2-7, with 7 bases that match TRBD2. The J segment lost 5 bases and the V segment lost 2 bases, leaving 6 bases of the junction unmatched. The CDR3 is 14 residues long. Germline-derived CDR1 and CDR2 are MNHNY and SVGAGI (reference sequence). The CDR3: CASSYPTGGHEQYF. The DNA of the CDR3 is TGTGCCAGCAGTTACCCAACGGGAGGCCACGAGCAGTACTTC.

CDR3 loop: CASSDLTGQETQYF. In nucleotides, the CDR3 is TGTGCCAGCAGCGACCTGACAGGACAAGAGACCCAGTACTTC. The chain joins TRBV7-9 to TRBJ2-5; possible D gene TRBD1, 6 bases. V dropped 5 bases and J dropped 2 bases, with 12 bases sitting between them. This CDR3 comprises 14 residues. CDR1 SEHNR and CDR2 FQNEAQ come from the germline V gene (reference sequence).

This clonotype came up a few times. The chain uses TRBV4-1 and TRBJ2-7; TRBD1 might be the D (6 bases). Trimming cost V 0 bases and J 2 bases, with 8 bases left between them. The CDR3 extends over 14 amino acids. Germline assignment: CDR1 MGHRA and CDR2 YSYEKL. For the CDR3, the DNA is TGCGCCAGCAGCCAAGATACAGGGACCTACGAGCAGTACTTC. Translating gives CASSQDTGTYEQYF.

This clonotype was seen at least ten times. The CDR3 sequence is CASKANTGELFF. In nucleotides, the CDR3 is TGTGCCAGCAAGGCTAACACCGGGGAGCTGTTTTTT. This chain connects TRBV6-4 to TRBJ2-2; D call uncertain. Trimming took 7 bases from V and 2 from J, leaving 5 bases between them. Germline CDR1 MRHNA, CDR2 SNTAGT. The CDR3 extends over 12 amino acids.

This clonotype was seen at least ten times. V and J are TRBV6-2 or TRBV6-3 and TRBJ2-3, with TRBD1 as a possible D gene (5 bases). The V and J ends lost 2 bases and 6 bases respectively, with 15 bases between them. The CDR3 covers 15 residues. Germline V gene lookup returns CDR1 MNHEY and CDR2 SVGEGT. The CDR3 nucleotides read TGTGCCAGCAGTTACGATGGGGCGGACGTCGATACGCAGTATTTT. Translation gives CASSYDGADVDTQYF.

This clonotype was seen ten or more times. The chain combines TRBV28 with TRBJ2-4; D is perhaps TRBD1 (6 bases). CDR1 is MDHEN, CDR2 SYDVKM, per germline. Trimming removed 2 bases from V and 8 bases from J, with 13 bases in between. The CDR3 runs 14 residues. CDR3 loop: CASSLHRVRDIQYF. The CDR3 coding sequence is TGTGCCAGCAGTTTACACAGGGTTCGTGACATTCAGTACTTC.

This clonotype has only a few counts. This rearrangement joins TRBV4-3 to TRBJ2-2; no definite D call. Germline V CDR1 and CDR2: LGHNA, YSLEER. V was cut by 5 bases and J by 3 bases, with 10 bases left in between. There are 14 residues in the CDR3. The CDR3 here is CASSYGRDTGELFF. The DNA for the CDR3 is TGCGCCAGCAGCTACGGACGGGACACCGGGGAGCTGTTTTTT.

The table lists this clonotype with many counts. The chain uses TRBV4-1 and TRBJ2-7, with 7 bases aligning to TRBD2. The CDR3 spans 13 residues. Germline V gene sequence: CDR1 MGHRA, CDR2 YSYEKL. Germline trimming cut 4 bases from V and 4 bases from J; bases unmatched to any gene: 4. The CDR3 loop reads CASSPEGLYEQYF. The CDR3 region has the DNA TGCGCCAGCAGCCCAGAGGGACTATACGAGCAGTACTTC.

This clonotype was found many times. The chain carries TRBV7-8 and TRBJ2-7, with TRBD2 matching over 9 bases. The CDR3 length is 11 residues. The V gene's germline CDR1 is SGHVS and CDR2 FQNEAQ. J was trimmed by 11 bases and V by 1 base; bases with no gene match: 0. The CDR3 sequence: CASSLGGGEYF. CDR3 nucleotide sequence: TGTGCCAGCAGCTTAGGCGGGGGGGAGTACTTC.

This sequence joins TRBV12-2 and TRBJ2-3. TRBV12-2 is a listed pseudogene. The CDR3 is 15 residues long. The CDR3 spells CASRLAGLGTDTQYF. DNA of the CDR3: TGTGCAAGTCGCTTAGCCGGCCTGGGCACAGATACGCAGTATTTT.

This clonotype was detected a few times. The chain uses TRBV18 and TRBJ2-3; tentatively, D is TRBD1 (6 bases). This CDR3 is built from 15 residues. Germline CDR1 and CDR2: KGHSH and LQKENI. The V end was cut by 7 bases, the J end by 4 bases, with 18 bases between. The CDR3 sequence: CASLQGEGSADTQYF. For the CDR3, the DNA is TGTGCCAGCTTACAGGGAGAGGGGTCGGCAGATACGCAGTATTTT.

On this clonotype: A much larger clone lies one base from this, so it may be a read error. V and J are TRBV14 and TRBJ1-1; unclear D gene. The CDR3 covers 15 residues. Germline lookup yields CDR1 SGHDN and CDR2 FVKESK. CDR3 protein: CASSRTEDLNAEAFF. The CDR3 DNA is TGTGCCAGCAGCCGGACGGAGGATTTGAACGCTGAAGCTTTCTTT.